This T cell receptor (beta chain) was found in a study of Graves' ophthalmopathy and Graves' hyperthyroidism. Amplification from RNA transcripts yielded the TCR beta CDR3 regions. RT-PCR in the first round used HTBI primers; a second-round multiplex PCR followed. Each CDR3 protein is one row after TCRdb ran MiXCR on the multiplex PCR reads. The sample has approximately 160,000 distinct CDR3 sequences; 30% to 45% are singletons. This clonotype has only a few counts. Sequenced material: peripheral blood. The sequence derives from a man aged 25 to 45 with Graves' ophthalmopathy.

This CDR3 reads CASSYREALTEYF. The CDR3 nucleotides read TGTGCCAGCAGTTACAGGGAAGCTCTTACGGAGTACTTC. This chain joins TRBV6-5 and TRBJ2-7; D unresolved. Germline V gene lookup returns CDR1 MNHEY and CDR2 SVGAGI. This CDR3 region has 13 residues. The V and J ends lost 2 bases and 11 bases respectively, with 16 bases between them.